The 12 T cell receptor beta chains below come from one sample, sequenced in a study of blood T cells in healthy people across ages (dated by TCRdb to the mid-2010s). Library method: 5' RACE. Reads for this sample came from an Illumina HiSeq 2500. The second PCR ran for roughly 7 to 11 cycles and used a J-beta primer mix along with a sample-barcoded 5' primer. The public sequencing data were trimmed at Q25 with fastp and processed into clonotypes with MiXCR by TCRdb, which kept only in-frame beta chains. Identical CDR3 protein sequences are pooled into one entry, listed with their most common genes and DNA. This sample lists around 800,000 distinct CDR3 sequences; approximately 65% were detected once. Of the sample, roughly 25% is held by the ten largest clones. The sequenced material came from blood. These receptors all come from a man aged 25 to 40 in good health.

This clonotype was detected ten times or more. V is TRBV20-1 and J is TRBJ2-5, with 10 nucleotides matching TRBD2. Germline assignment: CDR1 DFQATT and CDR2 SNEGSKA (reference sequence). There are 15 residues in the CDR3. The ends lost 6 bases at V and 5 bases at J; junction bases unmatched: 12. The CDR3 reads CSASLPGLARETQYF. The CDR3 region has the DNA TGCAGTGCCTCCCTTCCGGGACTAGCGAGGGAGACCCAGTACTTC.

The chain joins TRBV7-2 to TRBJ2-3, with D unresolved. The CDR3 length is 15 residues. In germline, CDR1 is SGHTA, CDR2 FQGNSA. V was shortened by 4 bases and J by 5 bases, with 16 bases between the two germline ends. The DNA for the CDR3 is TGTGCCAGCAGCTCATCCGGGCATAAGGAAGATACGCAGTATTTT. Protein sequence: CASSSSGHKEDTQYF.

The chain couples TRBV6-2 or TRBV6-3 to TRBJ1-1; 8 nucleotides agree with TRBD1. The CDR3 sequence is 16 residues long. Trimming removed 4 bases from V and 5 bases from J; junction bases left unmatched: 12. Per germline, CDR1 MNHEY and CDR2 SVGEGT. CDR3 bases: TGTGCCAGCAGTTCGGACACACAGGGGGAAGGGACTGAAGCTTTCTTT. This encodes CASSSDTQGEGTEAFF.

This clonotype was picked up a small number of times. The rearrangement links TRBV12-3 or TRBV12-4 to TRBJ2-3; 11 bases line up with TRBD1. The CDR3 loop spans 14 amino acids. Unmatched junction bases numbered 6, after V lost 8 bases and J lost 5 bases. The CDR3 region is CASCRDRGIDTQYF. The CDR3 bases are TGTGCCAGCTGTCGGGACAGGGGGATAGATACGCAGTATTTT.

Worth noting for this clonotype: Mismatch with germline at one junction end may stem from a read error. V is TRBV4-3 and J is TRBJ2-2; D assignment may be TRBD1 or TRBD2 (5 bases each). Germline V lookup: CDR1 LGHNA, CDR2 YSLEER. This CDR3 has 18 residues. CDR3 nucleotide sequence: TGCGCCAGCAGCCAACAGACCGGGACGGCGGCGAATACCGGGGAGCTGTTTTTT. Translating it yields CASSQQTGTAANTGELFF.

The chain couples TRBV9 to TRBJ1-2; TRBD1 matches at 10 bases. Germline-derived CDR1 and CDR2 are SGDLS and YYNGEE. V lost 0 bases and J lost 4; bases outside the gene matches: 6. This CDR3 spans 16 amino acids. The CDR3 nucleotides read TGTGCCAGCAGCGTAGCCGGGACAGGGGACGGCTATGGCTACACCTTC. Protein: CASSVAGTGDGYGYTF.

This clonotype showed up many times. The rearrangement uses TRBV9 and TRBJ1-2; unclear D gene. The germline gives CDR1 SGDLS, CDR2 YYNGEE. The CDR3 is 15 amino acids. Trimming took 4 bases from V and 4 from J, leaving 17 bases between them. In DNA form, the CDR3 reads TGTGCCAGCAGCTCTCAGGACGGAGCCTTCTATGGCTACACCTTC. Its translation is CASSSQDGAFYGYTF.

V usage is TRBV27 and J usage is TRBJ2-1, with 7 positions matching TRBD1. The CDR3 spans 15 residues. The V gene's germline CDR1 is MNHEY and CDR2 SMNVEV (reference sequence). J gave up 4 bases and V 4 bases, and 7 bases lay outside the gene matches. The CDR3 nucleotides read TGTGCCAGCAGTTCCGGGACAGAGGCGTACAATGAGCAGTTCTTC. Amino acids: CASSSGTEAYNEQFF.

This sequence joins TRBV21-1 and TRBJ2-3. TRBV21-1 is annotated as a pseudogene. The CDR3 has 16 residues. CDR3 residues: CASSKGSAGSTDTQYF. For the CDR3, the DNA is TGTGCCAGCAGCAAGGGGTCGGCAGGAAGCACAGATACGCAGTATTTT.

This clonotype was seen a few times. This chain connects TRBV9 to TRBJ1-2; D is undetermined. Germline loops: CDR1 SGDLS, CDR2 YYNGEE. The germline V and J ends were trimmed by 2 bases and 8 bases, with 10 bases remaining between them. The CDR3 spans 12 residues. The CDR3 is CASSVDNLGYTF. The CDR3 nucleotides read TGTGCCAGCAGCGTGGATAATCTGGGCTACACCTTC. The variable domain in full, completed from reference TRBV9 and TRBJ1-2, reads DSGVTQTPKHLITATGQRVTLRCSPRSGDLSVYWYQQSLDQGLQFLIQYYNGEERAKGNILERFSAQQFPDLHSELNLSSLELGDSALYFCASSVDNLGYTFGSGTRLTVV.

This chain connects TRBV20-1 to TRBJ2-1; D perhaps matches TRBD2 (7 bases). Germline CDR1 and CDR2: DFQATT and SNEGSKA (reference sequence). This CDR3 is built from 12 residues. V was shortened by 5 bases and J by 8 bases, with 13 bases between the two germline ends. The CDR3 sequence: CSAWGGGDEQFF. In DNA form, the CDR3 reads TGCAGTGCTTGGGGGGGCGGCGATGAGCAGTTCTTC.

This clonotype was seen a single time. V usage is TRBV30 and J usage is TRBJ2-1; D ambiguous. Between the trimmed V and J ends, which lost 0 bases and 6 bases, there was a span of 6 bases. CDR3 size: 12 residues. The germline V gene has CDR1 GTSNPN and CDR2 SVGIG (reference sequence). CDR3 amino acids: CAWSVAGNEQFF. As DNA, the CDR3 is TGTGCCTGGAGTGTGGCAGGCAATGAGCAGTTCTTC.